This T cell receptor beta chain was documented in a study of blood T cell repertoires in COVID-19. For the study at large: The study drew acute and convalescent COVID-19 samples from the United States, Italy and Spain. Sources were T cells, B-cell-depleted T cells, or PBMCs; the material itself was cDNA or gDNA.

As originally analysed: Quantification of nucleated cells was approximated via reference gene primer amplification. Sequencing used immunoSEQ multiplex PCR; TCRdb keeps in-frame clones, though not all of them. D and trimming were read from the DNA, whereas the V and J calls and clone size are those reported in that table. The sample holds nearly 55,000 clones, 85% to 90% seen once. Deletions cut 1 base from V and 5 bases from J, with 14 bases between. CDR3 length: 15 amino acids. Germline CDR1 is SGHTA and CDR2 is FQGNSA. This TCR was recovered from a man aged 70 or older with active COVID-19. The chain joins TRBV7-2 to TRBJ1-2; possibly TRBD1 for D (5 bases). The sequenced material came from peripheral blood. This chain's CDR3 is CASSLGSDRAYGYTF. CDR3 in DNA: TGTGCCAGCAGCTTAGGAAGTGACAGAGCTTATGGCTACACCTTC. The whole variable domain, filled in from reference TRBV7-2 and TRBJ1-2, reads GAGVSQSPSNKVTEKGKDVELRCDPISGHTALYWYRQSLGQGLEFLIYFQGNSAPDKSGLPSDRFSAERTGGSVSTLTIQRTQQEDSAVYLCASSLGSDRAYGYTFGSGTRLTVV.